Listed here is a single T cell receptor (beta chain). Its antigen is unknown. The data were taken from a study of lymphopenia after photon versus proton radiotherapy. The study, taken as a whole, reports: Survival link was tested only in deceased patients; proton benefit remains a possibility. After the lymphocyte nadir, photon-treated repertoires showed oligoclonal expansion, especially of CD8+ Temra cells. Proton therapy kept repertoires fairly stable, unlike photons, which gained effector/memory cells.

Generated by immunoSEQ multiplex PCR, the TCRdb table keeps only in-frame clones and is missing some. The table records about 68,000 clones, approximately 91% of them present only once. The CDR3 spans 15 residues. Germline lookup yields CDR1 SGHNT and CDR2 YYREEE (reference sequence). Trimming shortened V by 3 bases and J by 1 base, and 12 bases separated the two germline ends. V is TRBV5-4 and J is TRBJ2-3; maybe TRBD1 (6 bases). The source material was peripheral blood, sampled from a patient treated with photon-based radiotherapy. The sequence was obtained from a woman in her sixties or seventies with pancreatic cancer. CDR3 protein: CASSSGQVGTDTQYF. The CDR3 bases are TGTGCCAGCAGCTCGGGACAAGTTGGCACAGATACGCAGTATTTT.